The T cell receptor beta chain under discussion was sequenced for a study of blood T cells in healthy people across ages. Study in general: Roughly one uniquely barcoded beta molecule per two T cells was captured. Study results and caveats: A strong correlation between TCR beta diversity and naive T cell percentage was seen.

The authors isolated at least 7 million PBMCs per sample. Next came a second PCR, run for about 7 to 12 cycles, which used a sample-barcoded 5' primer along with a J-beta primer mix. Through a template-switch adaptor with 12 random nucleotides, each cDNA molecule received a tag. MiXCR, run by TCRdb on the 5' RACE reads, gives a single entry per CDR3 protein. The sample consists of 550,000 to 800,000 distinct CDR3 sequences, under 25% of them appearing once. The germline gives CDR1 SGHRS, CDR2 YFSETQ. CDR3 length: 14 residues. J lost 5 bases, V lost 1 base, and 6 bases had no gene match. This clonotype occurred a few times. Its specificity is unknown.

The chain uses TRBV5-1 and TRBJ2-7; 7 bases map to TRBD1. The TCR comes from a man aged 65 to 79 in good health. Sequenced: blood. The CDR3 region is CASSLLGTVDEQYF. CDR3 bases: TGCGCCAGCAGCTTGTTGGGGACAGTTGACGAGCAGTACTTC.